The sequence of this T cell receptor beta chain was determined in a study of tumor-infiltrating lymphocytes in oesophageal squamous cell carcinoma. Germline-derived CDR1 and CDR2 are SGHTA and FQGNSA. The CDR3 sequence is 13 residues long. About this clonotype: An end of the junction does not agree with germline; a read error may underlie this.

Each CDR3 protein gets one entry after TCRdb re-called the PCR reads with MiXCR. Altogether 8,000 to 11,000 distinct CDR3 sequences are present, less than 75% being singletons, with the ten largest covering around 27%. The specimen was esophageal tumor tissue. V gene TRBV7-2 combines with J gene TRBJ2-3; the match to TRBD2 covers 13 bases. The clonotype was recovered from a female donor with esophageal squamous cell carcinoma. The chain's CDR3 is CASSLATSGGSYF. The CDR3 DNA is TGTGCCAGCAGCCTAGCGACTAGCGGGGGGTCGTATTTT.